This paragraph covers one TCR beta chain sequence. Participants' own reports of clinical history determined their cohort assignment. Recovered status applied to Cohort 3 donors who had two consecutive negative PCRs. It also applied to those with clearance or with symptom resolution. Only in-frame clones appear in the TCRdb table, and some are missing; sequencing was by immunoSEQ multiplex PCR. Of 310,000 or so clones in the sample, over 75% were seen once. The data stem from a study of blood T cell repertoires in COVID-19. At the level of the study: Acute and convalescent COVID-19 samples came from the United States, Italy and Spain.

Germline CDR1 is SQVTM and CDR2 is ANQGSEA. Between the trimmed V and J ends, which lost 8 bases and 5 bases, there was a span of 15 bases. This CDR3 spans 13 amino acids. The receptor's source is a woman aged 30 to 39 who had recovered from COVID-19. Sample: PBMCs or T cells enriched from blood (not recorded which). This chain joins TRBV29-1 and TRBJ2-2; TRBD1 is a possible D gene (6 bases). The CDR3 sequence: CSTDETGTGELFF. In DNA form, the CDR3 reads TGCAGCACCGACGAAACAGGGACCGGGGAGCTGTTTTTT.